The next 10 T cell receptor beta chains were all read from a single sample in a study of OX40 agonist ivuxolimab in advanced cancers. Using immunoSEQ multiplex PCR, the repertoire was profiled, and TCRdb retains in-frame clones only, with some absent. The table shows about 38,000 clones, with 60% to 85% occurring only once. Sequencing was performed on CD4+ or CD8+ T cells sorted from blood, taken in a trial of the OX40 agonist ivuxolimab. These TCRs come from an adult with an advanced solid tumor such as melanoma, head and neck, liver or kidney cancer.

V usage is TRBV28 and J usage is TRBJ1-1, with 7 bases fitting TRBD1. V gave up 6 bases and J gave up 3 bases; unmatched junction bases: 7. The CDR3 loop spans 14 amino acids. In germline, CDR1 is MDHEN, CDR2 SYDVKM. CDR3 coding DNA: TGTGCCAGCAGGGCAGGGGGAGATTACACTGAAGCTTTCTTT. It specifies CASRAGGDYTEAFF.

This chain links TRBV9 with TRBJ1-3; the D gene is possibly TRBD1 (5 bases). Trimming took 0 bases from V and 2 from J, leaving 12 bases between them. This CDR3 comprises 16 residues. The germline gives CDR1 SGDLS, CDR2 YYNGEE. CDR3 loop: CASSVATGFTGNTIYF. CDR3 DNA sequence: TGTGCCAGCAGCGTAGCTACAGGCTTTACTGGAAACACCATATATTTT.

The J gene is TRBJ2-1, the V gene TRBV7-2, with 8 bases matching TRBD1. Germline V lookup: CDR1 SGHTA, CDR2 FQGNSA. CDR3 length: 14 amino acids. Trimming at V came to 5 bases and at J to 4 bases, leaving 4 bases not matched to a gene. Here the CDR3 reads CASSPDRAYNEQFF. CDR3 coding DNA: TGTGCCAGCAGCCCGGACAGGGCTTACAATGAGCAGTTCTTC.

The chain combines TRBV7-2 with TRBJ1-2; D is uncertain. CDR3 size: 13 residues. V shed 0 bases and J shed 7 bases, with 9 bases lying between them. CDR1 is SGHTA and CDR2 is FQGNSA in the germline V gene. Written as DNA, the CDR3 is TGTGCCAGCAGCTTAGCAGGGATAGGTGGCTACACCTTC. Translated, it gives CASSLAGIGGYTF.

The J gene is TRBJ2-1, the V gene TRBV27; perhaps TRBD2 as D (6 bases). The CDR3 covers 14 residues. The V gene lost 5 bases and the J gene lost 2 bases, with 10 bases spanning the gap. Germline V gives CDR1 MNHEY, CDR2 SMNVEV (reference sequence). CDR3 sequence (DNA): TGTGCCAGCAGTAGAGGAGGGCCCTACAATGAGCAGTTCTTC. Translation: CASSRGGPYNEQFF.

CDR3 sequence reads: CASSLLGSLAGGPETQYF. The CDR3 DNA is TGTGCCAGCAGCCTCTTAGGTAGCCTAGCGGGAGGGCCGGAGACCCAGTACTTC. The J gene is TRBJ2-5, the V gene TRBV7-2; 12 bases line up with TRBD2. CDR1 is SGHTA and CDR2 is FQGNSA in the germline V gene. V lost 5 bases and J lost 5; bases outside the gene matches: 15. The CDR3 extends over 18 amino acids.

The rearrangement links TRBV14 to TRBJ2-5; D remains unclear. V lost 5 bases to trimming and J lost 4 bases, with 11 bases between them. CDR3 size: 13 residues. Per the germline V gene, CDR1 is SGHDN and CDR2 is FVKESK. CDR3 protein: CASSSQLRETQYF. The CDR3, as DNA: TGTGCCAGCAGCTCCCAGCTCCGAGAGACCCAGTACTTC.

This clone occurred once. The chain uses TRBV5-1 and TRBJ1-1; D uncertain. Germline lookup yields CDR1 SGHRS and CDR2 YFSETQ. The V end lost 4 bases, the J end lost 3 bases, and 10 bases lay between the germline ends. The CDR3 contains 13 residues. CDR3 residues: CASSPQRDTEAFF. In DNA, the CDR3 is TGCGCCAGCAGCCCCCAAAGGGACACTGAAGCTTTCTTT.

This clone was counted only a few times. The chain joins TRBV9 to TRBJ2-1; 10 bases fit TRBD2. V lost 0 bases, J lost 9 bases, and 6 bases stayed unmatched. CDR1 SGDLS and CDR2 YYNGEE come from the germline V gene. The CDR3 has 15 amino acids. As DNA, the CDR3 is TGTGCCAGCAGCGTAGCGGCTAGCGGGAGCCCTGAGCAGTTCTTC. The encoded protein is CASSVAASGSPEQFF.

V is TRBV5-8 and J is TRBJ2-3; D remains unclear. This CDR3 region has 15 residues. V was trimmed by 4 bases and J by 2 bases, leaving 14 bases between them. Per germline, CDR1 SGHTS and CDR2 YDEGEE. This CDR3 is CASSQKGESTDTQYF. For the CDR3, the DNA is TGTGCCAGCAGCCAAAAAGGCGAGTCCACAGATACGCAGTATTTT.